Listed below are T cell receptor beta chains from one sample, sequenced in a study of graft-versus-host responses after intestinal transplantation. The protocol was immunoSEQ multiplex PCR, while the TCRdb copy is restricted to in-frame clones and leaves out a portion. In the table there are tens of thousands of clones, 94% of which are singletons. Their antigens are not known. Sequenced material: unstimulated CD4+ T cells sorted from spleen or lymph node cells, taken before transplant. The receptors derive from a human donor who was the organ donor for an intestinal transplant. CDR3s include the opening cysteine and the closing phenylalanine or tryptophan. Fields, in order: clone size, V gene, D gene, J gene, CDR3 protein, CDR3 DNA. D genes are given only for firm matches. Expanded clones are given a class, and other clones once, few, many or no size at all.

abundance: once
v_gene: TRBV6-5
d_gene: -
j_gene: TRBJ2-5
CDR3aa: CASRAGETQYF
CDR3nt: TGTGCCAGCAGGGCGGGAGAGACCCAGTACTTC

abundance: -
v_gene: TRBV5-4
d_gene: TRBD1
j_gene: TRBJ1-1
CDR3aa: CASSLRGTDAFF
CDR3nt: TGTGCCAGCAGCTTGAGGGGGACAGATGCTTTCTTT

abundance: -
v_gene: TRBV29-1
d_gene: -
j_gene: TRBJ1-1
CDR3aa: CSVTWGTEAFF
CDR3nt: TGCAGCGTTACGTGGGGCACTGAAGCTTTCTTT

abundance: -
v_gene: TRBV18
d_gene: -
j_gene: TRBJ2-2
CDR3aa: CASSPPGSGTGELFF
CDR3nt: TGTGCCAGCTCACCCCCGGGGTCGGGCACCGGGGAGCTGTTTTTT

abundance: -
v_gene: TRBV27
d_gene: -
j_gene: TRBJ1-2
CDR3aa: CASTSRPLDGYTF
CDR3nt: TGTGCCAGCACAAGCAGGCCCCTCGATGGCTACACCTTC

abundance: -
v_gene: TRBV19
d_gene: -
j_gene: TRBJ1-5
CDR3aa: CASSISLGLSNQPQHF
CDR3nt: TGTGCCAGTAGTATTTCTTTAGGCCTGAGCAATCAGCCCCAGCATTTT

abundance: -
v_gene: TRBV6-1
d_gene: -
j_gene: TRBJ1-2
CDR3aa: CASSEAGARGYTF
CDR3nt: TGTGCCAGCAGTGAAGCAGGAGCGCGGGGCTACACCTTC

abundance: -
v_gene: TRBV2
d_gene: TRBD2
j_gene: TRBJ2-5
CDR3aa: CASSEAQAGGAGETQYF
CDR3nt: TGTGCCAGCAGTGAAGCGCAGGCCGGGGGGGCCGGGGAGACCCAGTACTTC

abundance: -
v_gene: TRBV5-1
d_gene: -
j_gene: TRBJ2-1
CDR3aa: CASSLGLSDNEQFF
CDR3nt: TGCGCCAGCAGCTTAGGCCTTTCCGACAATGAGCAGTTCTTC

abundance: -
v_gene: TRBV4-2
d_gene: TRBD2
j_gene: TRBJ2-1
CDR3aa: CASSQDISGGPSYNEQFF
CDR3nt: TGTGCCAGCAGCCAAGATATTAGCGGGGGGCCCTCCTACAATGAGCAGTTCTTC

abundance: -
v_gene: TRBV5-5
d_gene: -
j_gene: TRBJ2-5
CDR3aa: CASSLKGPETQYF
CDR3nt: TGTGCCAGCAGCTTAAAGGGTCCAGAGACCCAGTACTTC

abundance: -
v_gene: TRBV30
d_gene: -
j_gene: TRBJ1-1
CDR3aa: CAWSVQGNTEAFF
CDR3nt: TGTGCCTGGAGTGTCCAGGGAAACACTGAAGCTTTCTTT

abundance: few
v_gene: TRBV27
d_gene: -
j_gene: TRBJ1-1
CDR3aa: CASSLLRKNTEAFF
CDR3nt: TGTGCCAGCAGTTTACTTCGGAAGAACACTGAAGCTTTCTTT

abundance: -
v_gene: TRBV7-8
d_gene: TRBD2
j_gene: TRBJ2-7
CDR3aa: CASSLGTSVYEQYF
CDR3nt: TGTGCCAGCAGCTTAGGTACTAGCGTCTACGAGCAGTACTTC

abundance: -
v_gene: TRBV19
d_gene: -
j_gene: TRBJ1-2
CDR3aa: CASTPSLGGGYGYTF
CDR3nt: TGTGCCAGTACTCCCTCTCTTGGGGGCGGGTATGGCTACACCTTC

abundance: -
v_gene: TRBV5-1
d_gene: TRBD1
j_gene: TRBJ1-4
CDR3aa: CASSSGQGYEKLFF
CDR3nt: TGCGCCAGCAGCTCGGGACAGGGGTACGAAAAACTGTTTTTT

abundance: -
v_gene: TRBV6-5
d_gene: TRBD1
j_gene: TRBJ1-6
CDR3aa: CASSADRDNSPLHF
CDR3nt: TGTGCCAGCTCAGCCGACAGGGATAATTCACCCCTCCACTTT

abundance: -
v_gene: TRBV11-2
d_gene: -
j_gene: TRBJ1-2
CDR3aa: CASSLDRAANYGYTF
CDR3nt: TGTGCCAGCAGCTTAGATCGGGCAGCTAACTATGGCTACACCTTC

abundance: once
v_gene: TRBV27
d_gene: -
j_gene: TRBJ1-1
CDR3aa: CASSLSPGGGLSTEAFF
CDR3nt: TGTGCCAGCAGTTTATCCCCTGGTGGAGGGTTGAGCACTGAAGCTTTCTTT

abundance: -
v_gene: TRBV9
d_gene: -
j_gene: TRBJ1-3
CDR3aa: CASSGAASGNTIYF
CDR3nt: TGTGCCAGCAGCGGGGCAGCGTCTGGAAACACCATATATTTT

abundance: -
v_gene: TRBV11-1
d_gene: TRBD2
j_gene: TRBJ2-7
CDR3aa: CASSSSGTSSYEQYF
CDR3nt: TGTGCCAGCAGCTCCAGCGGGACCAGCTCCTACGAGCAGTACTTC

abundance: -
v_gene: TRBV7-6
d_gene: TRBD1
j_gene: TRBJ1-1
CDR3aa: CASSPFDRAIVFF
CDR3nt: TGTGCCAGCAGCCCATTCGACAGGGCGATCGTTTTCTTT

abundance: once
v_gene: TRBV28
d_gene: -
j_gene: TRBJ1-4
CDR3aa: CASSQLNEKLFF
CDR3nt: TGTGCCAGCAGTCAACTAAATGAAAAACTGTTTTTT

abundance: -
v_gene: TRBV7-9
d_gene: -
j_gene: TRBJ2-5
CDR3aa: CASSTPLTGQETQYF
CDR3nt: TGTGCCAGCAGCACACCCTTGACAGGCCAAGAGACCCAGTACTTC

abundance: -
v_gene: TRBV5-1
d_gene: -
j_gene: TRBJ2-2
CDR3aa: CASSPTVNTGELFF
CDR3nt: TGCGCCAGCAGCCCGACGGTAAACACCGGGGAGCTGTTTTTT

abundance: -
v_gene: TRBV15
d_gene: -
j_gene: TRBJ2-3
CDR3aa: CATSRGFIRGMSTDTQYF
CDR3nt: TGTGCCACCAGCAGAGGATTTATCAGGGGAATGAGCACAGATACGCAGTATTTT

abundance: once
v_gene: TRBV28
d_gene: TRBD1
j_gene: TRBJ1-1
CDR3aa: CASSLYGQGATEAFF
CDR3nt: TGTGCCAGCAGTTTATATGGACAGGGGGCAACTGAAGCTTTCTTT